The rows below give T cell receptor beta chains drawn from one sample of a study of T cell responses to AZD1222 COVID-19 vaccine. Sequenced by immunoSEQ multiplex PCR; TCRdb stores in-frame clones only, minus some. Of some 60,000 clones listed, roughly 80% are singletons. The sample here was peripheral blood, taken 28 days after the second AZD1222 dose. The receptors were sampled from an adult who received the AZD1222 COVID-19 vaccine. Both conserved end residues are part of each CDR3. D genes are given only for firm matches. The listing skips clone size in some rows; elsewhere it reads once, few, many or a size class.

j_call | d_call | clone_size | v_call | cdr3_aa | cdr3_nt
TRBJ1-2 | TRBD1 | few | TRBV12-3/TRBV12-4 | CASSPTGGHGYTF | TGTGCCAGCAGTCCGACAGGGGGCCATGGCTACACCTTC
TRBJ1-4 | NA | few | TRBV28 | CASSLAQALKDEKLFF | TGTGCCAGCAGTTTAGCACAGGCGCTAAAGGATGAAAAACTGTTTTTT
TRBJ2-7 | NA | NA | TRBV19 | CVSSGLSGDRPYEQYF | TGTGTCAGTTCCGGTTTATCGGGGGACAGACCCTACGAGCAGTACTTC
TRBJ2-3 | TRBD2 | NA | TRBV10-1 | CASSDTSGGDTQYF | TGCGCCAGCAGTGATACTAGCGGGGGAGATACGCAGTATTTT
TRBJ1-1 | NA | few | TRBV6-5 | CASSYSNGASTEAFF | TGTGCCAGCAGTTACTCCAACGGGGCAAGCACTGAAGCTTTCTTT
TRBJ2-1 | TRBD2 | once | TRBV3-1/TRBV3-2 | CASSQQAGGYNEQFF | TGTGCCAGCAGCCAACAGGCGGGGGGCTACAATGAGCAGTTCTTC
TRBJ1-6 | NA | NA | TRBV6-5 | CASGGRIDSPLHF | TGTGCCAGCGGGGGGCGGATAGATTCACCCCTCCACTTT
TRBJ1-5 | NA | NA | TRBV28 | CASSLGSNQPQHF | TGTGCCAGCAGTTTGGGTAGCAATCAGCCCCAGCATTTT
TRBJ2-7 | NA | NA | TRBV14 | CASSQGAIYEQYF | TGTGCCAGCAGCCAAGGTGCGATCTACGAGCAGTACTTC
TRBJ1-2 | NA | NA | TRBV6-5 | CASRQVGGYTF | TGTGCCAGCAGACAGGTCGGTGGCTACACCTTC
TRBJ1-2 | NA | NA | TRBV12-3/TRBV12-4 | CASSAQQGGGYTF | TGTGCCAGCAGTGCACAACAGGGAGGTGGCTACACCTTC
TRBJ2-1 | TRBD1 | NA | TRBV5-4 | CASSFAGGGEQFF | TGTGCCAGCAGCTTCGCAGGGGGCGGTGAGCAGTTCTTC
TRBJ1-1 | NA | NA | TRBV28 | CASRSPNTEAFF | TGTGCCAGCAGGTCGCCGAACACTGAAGCTTTCTTT
TRBJ2-1 | TRBD2 | NA | TRBV2 | CASRAGGGSYNEQFF | TGTGCCAGCAGAGCGGGGGGTGGGTCCTACAATGAGCAGTTCTTC
TRBJ2-5 | NA | NA | TRBV6-1 | CASSEAAPIETQYF | TGTGCCAGCAGTGAAGCGGCCCCTATAGAGACCCAGTACTTC
TRBJ2-7 | NA | NA | TRBV6-5 | CASSYAGGGYEQYF | TGTGCCAGCAGTTACGCAGGGGGAGGTTACGAGCAGTACTTC
TRBJ1-3 | TRBD1 | NA | TRBV6-5 | CASNRQGASGNTIYF | TGTGCCAGCAACAGACAGGGGGCCTCTGGAAACACCATATATTTT
TRBJ1-4 | NA | NA | TRBV15 | CATSRDTVIITNEKLFF | TGTGCCACCAGCAGAGATACCGTAATTATTACTAATGAAAAACTGTTTTTT
TRBJ1-2 | NA | NA | TRBV28 | CATSRKVQGYGYTF | TGTGCCACCTCCCGCAAGGTACAGGGATACGGCTACACCTTC
TRBJ1-1 | NA | NA | TRBV28 | CASSPRTERVFGAFF | TGTGCCAGCAGTCCCCGGACAGAGAGGGTTTTTGGGGCTTTCTTT
TRBJ2-7 | NA | once | TRBV4-2 | CASSPQAGVSLLSYEQYF | TGTGCCAGCAGCCCCCAAGCCGGGGTCAGTCTCCTCTCCTACGAGCAGTACTTC
TRBJ2-3 | TRBD2 | NA | TRBV29-1 | CSVDSGGSTDTQYF | TGCAGCGTTGATAGCGGGGGAAGCACAGATACGCAGTATTTT
TRBJ2-1 | NA | NA | TRBV7-8 | CASSLVRTPLSYNEQFF | TGTGCCAGCAGCTTAGTTAGGACACCCCTGTCCTACAATGAGCAGTTCTTC
TRBJ1-4 | NA | NA | TRBV7-2 | CASSSDSSTNEKLFF | TGTGCCAGCAGCTCTGACAGCTCAACTAATGAAAAACTGTTTTTT
TRBJ1-1 | TRBD1 | NA | TRBV6-2/TRBV6-3 | CASSRDRVNTEAFF | TGTGCCAGCAGCCGGGACAGGGTGAACACTGAAGCTTTCTTT
TRBJ1-2 | NA | NA | TRBV6-1 | CASSEAFRYGYTF | TGTGCCAGCAGTGAAGCCTTCCGCTATGGCTACACCTTC
TRBJ2-5 | TRBD2 | NA | TRBV9 | CASSPRLAPETQYF | TGTGCCAGCAGCCCTCGACTAGCACCAGAGACCCAGTACTTC
TRBJ2-2 | TRBD1 | NA | TRBV5-6 | CASSLNQGAIGELFF | TGTGCCAGCAGCTTGAATCAGGGGGCGATCGGGGAGCTGTTTTTT
TRBJ1-3 | NA | NA | TRBV5-8 | CASSLARANSGNTIYF | TGTGCCAGCAGCTTGGCGAGGGCGAACTCTGGAAACACCATATATTTT
TRBJ1-6 | NA | NA | TRBV11-1 | CASSLVATVPNSPLHF | TGTGCCAGCAGCTTAGTTGCGACAGTACCCAATTCACCCCTCCACTTT
TRBJ2-3 | TRBD1 | NA | TRBV2 | CASGETGGGGTDTQYF | TGTGCCAGCGGGGAGACAGGGGGTGGGGGCACAGATACGCAGTATTTT
TRBJ1-6 | NA | NA | TRBV5-1 | CASSLGSYNSPLHF | TGCGCCAGCAGCTTGGGCTCCTATAATTCACCCCTCCACTTT
TRBJ2-2 | NA | NA | TRBV5-1 | CASMDGGSNTGELFF | TGCGCCAGCATGGATGGGGGTTCGAACACCGGGGAGCTGTTTTTT
TRBJ1-2 | NA | once | TRBV2 | CASPSQGYTF | TGTGCCAGTCCAAGCCAGGGCTACACCTTC
TRBJ1-1 | NA | NA | TRBV30 | CASFGAGGDTEAFF | TGTGCCTCTTTTGGGGCGGGGGGAGACACTGAAGCTTTCTTT
TRBJ2-5 | NA | NA | TRBV7-3 | CASSSPGRPQYF | TGTGCCAGCAGCTCCCCTGGGAGACCCCAGTACTTC
TRBJ1-1 | NA | NA | TRBV7-2 | CASSLGGGYANTEAFF | TGTGCCAGCAGCTTAGGGGGGGGTTATGCAAACACTGAAGCTTTCTTT
TRBJ2-7 | NA | NA | TRBV18 | CASSPPFGGSYEQYF | TGTGCCAGCTCACCACCGTTCGGGGGATCCTACGAGCAGTACTTC
TRBJ2-2 | NA | once | TRBV6-4 | CASSAAQNTGELFF | TGTGCCAGCAGTGCCGCACAGAACACCGGGGAGCTGTTTTTT
TRBJ1-2 | TRBD1 | NA | TRBV3-1/TRBV3-2 | CASSQGDRGPGGYTF | TGTGCCAGCAGCCAAGGGGACAGGGGGCCCGGTGGCTACACCTTC
TRBJ1-5 | NA | NA | TRBV29-1 | CSVGGPDLNQPQHF | TGCAGCGTTGGGGGCCCAGACCTAAATCAGCCCCAGCATTTT
TRBJ2-6 | NA | once | TRBV19 | CASSQGSGANVLTF | TGTGCCAGTAGCCAGGGGTCTGGGGCCAACGTCCTGACTTTC
TRBJ1-2 | NA | NA | TRBV6-5 | CASNGATGGGYTF | TGTGCCAGCAACGGGGCGACGGGGGGAGGTTACACCTTC
TRBJ2-5 | NA | NA | TRBV11-3 | CASSRAAQETQYF | TGTGCCAGCAGCCGCGCAGCGCAAGAGACCCAGTACTTC
TRBJ1-1 | NA | NA | TRBV6-5 | CASSYSAVNTEAFF | TGTGCCAGCAGTTACTCAGCCGTGAACACTGAAGCTTTCTTT
TRBJ2-1 | TRBD1 | NA | TRBV2 | CASTLDRGRGSEQFF | TGTGCCAGCACCCTCGACAGGGGGCGAGGGAGTGAGCAGTTCTTC
TRBJ1-2 | NA | NA | TRBV21-1 | CASSTLQNRIEEGYTF | TGTGCCAGCAGCACTCTACAAAATCGGATCGAGGAGGGCTACACCTTC
TRBJ2-7 | TRBD1 | NA | TRBV11-3 | CASSSLGTGVYEQYF | TGTGCCAGCAGCTCTCTCGGGACAGGGGTATACGAGCAGTACTTC
TRBJ2-4 | NA | few | TRBV21-1 | CASSTAGHKNIQYF | TGTGCCAGCAGCACGGCTGGCCACAAAAACATTCAGTACTTC
TRBJ1-1 | NA | NA | TRBV2 | CASSENPNTEAFF | TGTGCCAGCAGTGAAAACCCGAACACTGAAGCTTTCTTT
TRBJ2-3 | TRBD2 | NA | TRBV12-3/TRBV12-4 | CASSLAGAHTQYF | TGTGCCAGCAGCCTAGCGGGGGCCCATACGCAGTATTTT
TRBJ1-1 | TRBD1 | few | TRBV6-6 | CASSYGQVVTEAFF | TGTGCCAGCAGTTACGGACAGGTGGTAACTGAAGCTTTCTTT